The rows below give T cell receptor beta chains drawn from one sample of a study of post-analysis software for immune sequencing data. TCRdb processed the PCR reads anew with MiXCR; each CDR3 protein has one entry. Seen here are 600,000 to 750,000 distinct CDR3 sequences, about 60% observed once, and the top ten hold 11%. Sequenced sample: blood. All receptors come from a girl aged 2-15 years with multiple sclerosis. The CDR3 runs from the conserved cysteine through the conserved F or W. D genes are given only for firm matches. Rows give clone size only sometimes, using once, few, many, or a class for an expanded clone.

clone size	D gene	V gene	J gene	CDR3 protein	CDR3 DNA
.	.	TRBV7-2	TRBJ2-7	CASSAVGSSYNEQYF	TGTGCCAGCAGCGCGGTGGGTAGCTCCTACAATGAGCAGTACTTC
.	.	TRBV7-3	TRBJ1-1	CASSLGPQGSEAFF	TGTGCCAGCAGCTTAGGTCCCCAGGGATCTGAAGCTTTCTTT
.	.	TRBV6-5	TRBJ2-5	CASRRQVLETQYF	TGTGCCAGCAGACGACAAGTACTAGAGACCCAGTACTTC
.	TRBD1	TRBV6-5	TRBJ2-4	CASSYGSGGNIQYF	TGTGCCAGCAGTTACGGTTCAGGGGGAAACATTCAGTACTTC
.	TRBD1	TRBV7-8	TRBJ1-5	CASSLAPGTAKNQPQHF	TGTGCCAGCAGCTTAGCTCCCGGGACAGCTAAAAATCAGCCCCAGCATTTT
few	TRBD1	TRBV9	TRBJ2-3	CASSTQGARSTDTQYF	TGTGCCAGCAGCACCCAGGGGGCGCGGAGCACAGATACGCAGTATTTT
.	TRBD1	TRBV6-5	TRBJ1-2	CASSQDRDRLSYGYTF	TGTGCCAGCAGCCAAGACCGGGACAGGCTAAGCTATGGCTACACCTTC
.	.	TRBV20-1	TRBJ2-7	CMAGTKTYEQYF	TGCATGGCCGGGACCAAAACCTACGAGCAGTACTTC
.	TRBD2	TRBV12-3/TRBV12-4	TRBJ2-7	CASSWAGATYEQYF	TGTGCCAGCAGTTGGGCGGGAGCGACCTACGAGCAGTACTTC
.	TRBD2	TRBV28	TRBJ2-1	CAILGTSGISYNEQFF	TGTGCCATACTTGGGACTAGCGGAATCTCCTACAATGAGCAGTTCTTC
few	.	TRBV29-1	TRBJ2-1	CSVEVGTYEQFF	TGCAGCGTTGAGGTCGGGACCTATGAGCAGTTCTTC
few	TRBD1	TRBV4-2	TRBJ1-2	CASSQERGTGHGYTF	TGTGCCAGCAGCCAAGAAAGGGGGACAGGGCATGGCTACACCTTC
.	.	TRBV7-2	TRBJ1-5	CASSPSTYSNQPQHF	TGTGCCAGCAGCCCAAGTACCTATAGCAATCAGCCCCAGCATTTT
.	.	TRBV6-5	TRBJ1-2	CASSPSTGRPNYGYTF	TGTGCCAGCAGTCCCTCCACTGGACGGCCAAACTATGGCTACACCTTC
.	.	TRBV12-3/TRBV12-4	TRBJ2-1	CASSLAQQFF	TGTGCCAGCAGTTTAGCACAGCAGTTCTTC
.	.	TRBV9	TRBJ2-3	CASSVERPTDTQYF	TGTGCCAGCAGCGTCGAACGGCCCACAGATACGCAGTATTTT
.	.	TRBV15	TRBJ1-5	CATSRDGGTGNQPQHF	TGTGCCACCAGCAGAGACGGGGGGACGGGCAATCAGCCCCAGCATTTT
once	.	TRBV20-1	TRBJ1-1	CSASGGMNTEAFF	TGCAGTGCTAGTGGAGGCATGAACACTGAAGCTTTCTTT
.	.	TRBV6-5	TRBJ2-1	CASSYAFEQFF	TGTGCCAGCAGTTATGCATTTGAGCAGTTCTTC
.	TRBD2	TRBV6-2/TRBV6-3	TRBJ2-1	CASSYDGGGYNEQFF	TGTGCCAGCAGTTACGATGGCGGGGGGTACAATGAGCAGTTCTTC
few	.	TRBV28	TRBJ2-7	CASRGWGEQYF	TGTGCCAGCAGGGGTTGGGGCGAGCAGTACTTC
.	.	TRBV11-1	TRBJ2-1	CASSQPTGYAYNEQFF	TGTGCCAGCAGCCAGCCGACGGGGTATGCCTACAATGAGCAGTTCTTC
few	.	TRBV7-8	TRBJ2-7	CASSLWLYEQYF	TGTGCCAGCAGCTTATGGTTGTACGAGCAGTACTTC
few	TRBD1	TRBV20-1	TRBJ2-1	CSAIQGAGEQFF	TGCAGTGCTATACAGGGGGCTGGTGAGCAGTTCTTC
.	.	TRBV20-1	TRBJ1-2	CSARTASNYGYTF	TGCAGTGCTAGGACCGCCTCTAACTATGGCTACACCTTC
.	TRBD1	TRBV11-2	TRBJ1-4	CASSLNNFQGAGKLFF	TGTGCCAGCAGTCTAAACAACTTCCAGGGGGCCGGGAAACTGTTTTTT
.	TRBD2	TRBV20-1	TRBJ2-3	CSARVASGGSDTQYF	TGCAGTGCTAGAGTGGCTAGCGGGGGGTCGGATACGCAGTATTTT
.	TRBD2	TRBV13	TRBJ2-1	CASSRSGGSSYNEQFF	TGTGCCAGCAGCAGGAGCGGGGGGAGCTCCTACAATGAGCAGTTCTTC
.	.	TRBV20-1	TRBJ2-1	CSARPLGANEQFF	TGCAGTGCTAGGCCGTTAGGGGCGAATGAGCAGTTCTTC
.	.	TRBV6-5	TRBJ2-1	CASRAGTSSYNEQFF	TGTGCCAGCAGGGCCGGGACCAGCTCCTACAATGAGCAGTTCTTC
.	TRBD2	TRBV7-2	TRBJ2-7	CASSTPGTSYEQYF	TGTGCCAGCAGCACCCCAGGGACTAGCTACGAGCAGTACTTC
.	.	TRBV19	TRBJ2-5	CASTPSLGQETQYF	TGTGCCAGTACCCCCTCCCTGGGGCAAGAGACCCAGTACTTC
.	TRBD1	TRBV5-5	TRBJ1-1	CASSWGQGKDTEAFF	TGTGCCAGCAGCTGGGGACAGGGTAAGGACACTGAAGCTTTCTTT